In this sample, the clone carrying this T cell receptor (beta chain) turned up a few times. The antigen remains undetermined. This sample is part of a study of identical twins. Whole-study findings and limits: Out-of-frame TCR alpha sharing observed in monozygotic twins exceeded model estimates.

The ends were cut back, 3 bases at V and 0 bases at J, with 8 bases in the middle. Germline V gene sequence: CDR1 MGHRA, CDR2 YSYEKL. This CDR3 spans 15 amino acids. cDNA carried unique molecular identifiers, and a universal primer site was added by template switching. TCRdb analysed the 5' RACE reads with MiXCR anew, one entry per CDR3 protein. The repertoire holds some 600,000 distinct CDR3 sequences, less than 9% seen once, with approximately 1.5% in the top ten. Separately, the same data were catalogued under a study of yellow fever vaccine responses in identical twins.

The receptor comes from a woman in her late teens or twenties in good health. The sample was PBMCs. V usage is TRBV4-1 and J usage is TRBJ1-4, with no clear D. The CDR3 sequence: CASSQAATTNEKLFF. For the CDR3, the DNA is TGCGCCAGCAGCCAGGCAGCGACAACTAATGAAAAACTGTTTTTT.